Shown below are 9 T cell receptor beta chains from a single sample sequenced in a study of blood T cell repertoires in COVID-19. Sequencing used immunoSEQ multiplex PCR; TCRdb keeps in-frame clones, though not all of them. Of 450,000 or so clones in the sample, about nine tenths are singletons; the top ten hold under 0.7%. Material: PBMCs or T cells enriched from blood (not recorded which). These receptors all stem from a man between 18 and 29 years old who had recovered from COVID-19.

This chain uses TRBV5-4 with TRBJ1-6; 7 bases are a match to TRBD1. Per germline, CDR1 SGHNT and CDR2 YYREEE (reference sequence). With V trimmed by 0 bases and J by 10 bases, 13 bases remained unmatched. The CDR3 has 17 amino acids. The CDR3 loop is CASSLEDPRTGSSPLHF. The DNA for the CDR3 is TGTGCCAGCAGCTTGGAGGATCCGAGGACAGGTTCATCACCCCTCCACTTT. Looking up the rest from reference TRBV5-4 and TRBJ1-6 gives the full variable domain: ETGVTQSPTHLIKTRGQQVTLRCSSQSGHNTVSWYQQALGQGPQFIFQYYREEENGRGNFPPRFSGLQFPNYSSELNVNALELDDSALYLCASSLEDPRTGSSPLHFGNGTRLTVT.

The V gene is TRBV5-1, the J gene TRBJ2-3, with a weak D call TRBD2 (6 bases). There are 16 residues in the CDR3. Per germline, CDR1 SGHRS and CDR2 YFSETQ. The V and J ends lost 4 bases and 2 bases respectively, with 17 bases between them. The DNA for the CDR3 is TGCGCCAGCAGCCCCTTAGGGCGGGGAAACACAGATACGCAGTATTTT. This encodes CASSPLGRGNTDTQYF.

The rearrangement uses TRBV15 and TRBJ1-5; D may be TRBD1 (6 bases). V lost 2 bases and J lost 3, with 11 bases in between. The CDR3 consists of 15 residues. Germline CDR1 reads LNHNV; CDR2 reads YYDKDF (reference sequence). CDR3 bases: TGTGCCACCAGCAGATCGACAGGCCTCAATCAGCCCCAGCATTTT. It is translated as CATSRSTGLNQPQHF.

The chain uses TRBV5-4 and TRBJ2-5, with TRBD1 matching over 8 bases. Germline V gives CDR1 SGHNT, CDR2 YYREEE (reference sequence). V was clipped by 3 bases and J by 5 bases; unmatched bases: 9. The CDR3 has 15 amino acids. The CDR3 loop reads CASSSGQAMGETQYF. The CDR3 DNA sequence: TGTGCCAGCAGCTCGGGACAGGCTATGGGGGAGACCCAGTACTTC.

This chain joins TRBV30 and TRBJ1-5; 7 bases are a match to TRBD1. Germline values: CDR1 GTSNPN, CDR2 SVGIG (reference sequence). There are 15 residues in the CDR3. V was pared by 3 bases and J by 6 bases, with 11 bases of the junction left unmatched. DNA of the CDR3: TGTGCCTGGAGCGCCCCAGGGGGTGCGGTTCAGCCCCAGCATTTT. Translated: CAWSAPGGAVQPQHF.

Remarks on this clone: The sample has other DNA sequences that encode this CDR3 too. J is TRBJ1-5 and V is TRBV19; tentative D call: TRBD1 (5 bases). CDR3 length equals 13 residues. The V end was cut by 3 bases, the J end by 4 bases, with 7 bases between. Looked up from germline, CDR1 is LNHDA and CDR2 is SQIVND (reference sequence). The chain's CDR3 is CASSIAGNQPQHF. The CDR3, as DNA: TGTGCCAGTAGTATCGCAGGGAATCAGCCCCAGCATTTT.

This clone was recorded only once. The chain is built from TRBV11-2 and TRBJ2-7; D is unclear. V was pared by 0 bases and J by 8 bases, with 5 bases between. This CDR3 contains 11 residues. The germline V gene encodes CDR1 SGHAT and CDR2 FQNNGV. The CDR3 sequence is CASSLDLQQYF. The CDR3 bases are TGTGCCAGCAGCTTAGATCTCCAGCAGTACTTC.

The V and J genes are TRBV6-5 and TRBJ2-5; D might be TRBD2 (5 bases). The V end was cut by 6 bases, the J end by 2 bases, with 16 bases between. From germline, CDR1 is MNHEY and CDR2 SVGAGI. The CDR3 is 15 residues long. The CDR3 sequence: CASSKYEGAQETQYF. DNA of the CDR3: TGTGCCAGCAGCAAATACGAGGGAGCTCAAGAGACCCAGTACTTC.

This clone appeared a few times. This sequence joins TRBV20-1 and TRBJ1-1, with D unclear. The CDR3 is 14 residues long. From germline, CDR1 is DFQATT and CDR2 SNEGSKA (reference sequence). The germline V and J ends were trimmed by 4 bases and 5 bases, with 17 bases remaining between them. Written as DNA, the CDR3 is TGCAGTGCTACTGAAATCGAGGGTTCAACTGAAGCTTTCTTT. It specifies CSATEIEGSTEAFF.